This T cell receptor (beta chain) emerged from a study of cytomegalovirus exposure and HLA in healthy donors. Study-level results: Accurate prediction of most subjects' HLA-A and HLA-B alleles from TCR beta sequences was reported. Later analysis placed DRB1 highest and HLA-C lowest in TCR association rates, which differed by HLA locus.

This clone appeared a few times. The target antigen is unknown. CDR1 is SGDLS, CDR2 YYNGEE, per germline. The CDR3 has 15 residues. V was cut by 0 bases and J by 0 bases, with 7 bases left in between. In the PCR, 60 Vbeta and 13 Jbeta primers were used. The repertoire was sequenced with immunoSEQ multiplex PCR; TCRdb's copy has only in-frame clones and lacks some. Found here are some 100,000 clones, roughly four fifths of them singletons; the top ten hold roughly 14%. This sequence joins TRBV9 and TRBJ1-5; weak D call: TRBD1 (5 bases). The specimen was PBMCs. The TCR originated in a male donor in good health and CMV-seropositive. The CDR3 region is CASSVAQGSNQPQHF. The CDR3 DNA follows: TGTGCCAGCAGCGTAGCGCAGGGTAGCAATCAGCCCCAGCATTTT.